These 10 T cell receptor beta chains originate from one sample sequenced in a study of lymphopenia after photon versus proton radiotherapy. Method: immunoSEQ multiplex PCR; TCRdb's copy keeps in-frame clones and lacks some. This table holds more than 45,000 clones, 84% found once. The specimen comprised peripheral blood, sampled from a patient treated with proton-based radiotherapy. Receptors were obtained from a man aged 60 to 75 with pancreatic cancer.

This chain joins TRBV14 and TRBJ1-4; no reliable D call. CDR1 and CDR2 from the germline V gene are SGHDN and FVKESK. CDR3 length: 15 amino acids. Trimming took 0 bases from V and 8 from J, leaving 13 bases between them. Written as DNA, the CDR3 is TGTGCCAGCAGCCAAGACTCAGGACGTTGGGAAAAACTGTTTTTT. It encodes CASSQDSGRWEKLFF. Full variable domain (remainder filled in from reference TRBV14 and TRBJ1-4): EAGVTQFPSHSVIEKGQTVTLRCDPISGHDNLYWYRRVMGKEIKFLLHFVKESKQDESGMPNNRFLAERTGGTYSTLKVQPAELEDSGVYFCASSQDSGRWEKLFFGSGTQLSVL.

This clone was observed a few times. This sequence joins TRBV5-1 and TRBJ2-2, with TRBD1 matching over 9 bases. V was clipped by 4 bases and J by 7 bases; unmatched bases: 8. The CDR3 totals 15 residues. Germline CDR1 and CDR2: SGHRS and YFSETQ. The CDR3 protein is CASSRRTGENGELFF. As DNA, the CDR3 is TGCGCCAGCAGCAGAAGGACAGGGGAGAACGGGGAGCTGTTTTTT.

J is TRBJ2-7 and V is TRBV15; D call uncertain. V lost 4 bases, J lost 5 bases, and 21 bases lay in between. This CDR3 is 16 amino acids long. Germline V CDR1 and CDR2: LNHNV, YYDKDF (reference sequence). CDR3: CATSNLQVPVIDEQYF. CDR3 nucleotide sequence: TGTGCCACCAGCAACCTTCAGGTCCCAGTAATTGACGAGCAGTACTTC.

There are a few counts of this clone. This rearrangement joins TRBV28 to TRBJ2-4; tentatively, D is TRBD2 (5 bases). V dropped 2 bases and J dropped 3 bases, with 14 bases sitting between them. Germline values: CDR1 MDHEN, CDR2 SYDVKM. This CDR3 has 16 residues. The CDR3 loop reads CASSLKGGLVKNIQYF. In DNA form, the CDR3 reads TGTGCCAGCAGTTTAAAGGGCGGGTTAGTCAAAAACATTCAGTACTTC.

For the CDR3, the DNA is TGTGCCACCCGCGCATCTGACCTCGGGGTTAGAGCTGAGCAGTTCTTC. It encodes CATRASDLGVRAEQFF. The chain joins TRBV27 to TRBJ2-1, with a weak D call TRBD2 (5 bases). The CDR3 spans 16 residues. Per the germline V gene, CDR1 is MNHEY and CDR2 is SMNVEV (reference sequence). Between the trimmed V and J ends, which lost 10 bases and 9 bases, there was a span of 28 bases.

The chain links TRBV18 to TRBJ1-6; a possible D gene is TRBD1 (5 bases). The V gene's germline CDR1 is KGHSH and CDR2 LQKENI. This CDR3 spans 17 amino acids. Trimming took 4 bases from V and 10 from J, leaving 23 bases between them. In nucleotides, the CDR3 is TGTGCCAGCTCACGCCTCCCCGCAGGGAGCGCGGAATCACCCCTCCACTTT. Protein: CASSRLPAGSAESPLHF. Full variable domain (rest looked up from reference TRBV18 and TRBJ1-6): NAGVMQNPRHLVRRRGQEARLRCSPMKGHSHVYWYRQLPEEGLKFMVYLQKENIIDESGMPKERFSAEFPKEGPSILRIQQVVRGDSAAYFCASSRLPAGSAESPLHFGNGTRLTVT.

The chain carries TRBV28 and TRBJ1-4; 7 bases are shared with TRBD1. This CDR3 has 16 residues. J lost 6 bases, V lost 7 bases, and 14 bases had no gene match. The germline V gene encodes CDR1 MDHEN and CDR2 SYDVKM. The CDR3: CASMRPRGRSYEKLFF. CDR3 nucleotides: TGTGCCAGCATGCGTCCTAGGGGGCGTTCGTATGAAAAACTGTTTTTT. Full variable domain (outside the CDR3, taken from reference TRBV28 and TRBJ1-4): DVKVTQSSRYLVKRTGEKVFLECVQDMDHENMFWYRQDPGLGLRLIYFSYDVKMKEKGDIPEGYSVSREKKERFSLILESASTNQTSMYLCASMRPRGRSYEKLFFGSGTQLSVL.

This clone was found once. This sequence joins TRBV19 and TRBJ2-3; TRBD2 might be the D (6 bases). The V gene's germline CDR1 is LNHDA and CDR2 SQIVND (reference sequence). The CDR3 is 17 residues long. Trimming shortened V by 0 bases and J by 1 base, and 14 bases separated the two germline ends. CDR3: CASSIDPTSYGTDTQYF. CDR3 nucleotides: TGTGCCAGTAGTATAGATCCGACTAGTTATGGCACAGATACGCAGTATTTT.

This clone has a handful of counts. The rearrangement joins TRBV21-1 to TRBJ2-7; the D segment call TRBD2 is taken from the table without a DNA check. TRBV21-1 is termed a pseudogene. This CDR3 is 15 amino acids long. The CDR3, as DNA: TGTGCCAGCAGCAAAGACGGGACTAGCGGCTACGAGCAGTACTTC. It translates to CASSKDGTSGYEQYF.

V is TRBV2 and J is TRBJ2-1; tentatively, D is TRBD1 (6 bases). Per the germline V gene, CDR1 is SNHLY and CDR2 is FYNNEI. The germline V and J ends were trimmed by 4 bases and 8 bases, with 12 bases remaining between them. There are 13 residues in the CDR3. Here the CDR3 DNA reads TGTGCCAGCAGTGGGCCTAAGGGGGATGAGCAGTTCTTC. This gives the protein CASSGPKGDEQFF.